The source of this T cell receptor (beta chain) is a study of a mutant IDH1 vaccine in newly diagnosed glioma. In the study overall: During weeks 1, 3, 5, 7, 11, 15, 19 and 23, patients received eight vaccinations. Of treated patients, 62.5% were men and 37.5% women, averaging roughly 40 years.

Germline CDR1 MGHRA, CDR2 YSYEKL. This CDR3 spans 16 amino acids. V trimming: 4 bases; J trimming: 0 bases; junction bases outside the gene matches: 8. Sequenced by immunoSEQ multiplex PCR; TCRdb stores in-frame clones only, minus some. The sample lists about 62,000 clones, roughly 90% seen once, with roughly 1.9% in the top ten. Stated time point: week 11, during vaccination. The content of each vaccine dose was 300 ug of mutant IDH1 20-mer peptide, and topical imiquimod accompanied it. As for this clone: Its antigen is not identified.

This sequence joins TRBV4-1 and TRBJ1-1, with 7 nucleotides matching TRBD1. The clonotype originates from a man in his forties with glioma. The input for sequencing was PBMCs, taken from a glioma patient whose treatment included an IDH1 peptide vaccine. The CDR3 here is CASSPRGQRMNTEAFF. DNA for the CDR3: TGCGCCAGCAGCCCGAGGGGACAGCGCATGAACACTGAAGCTTTCTTT.